A single sample is the source of the 10 T cell receptor beta chains below, sequenced in a study of T cell repertoires in cytomegalovirus infection. Using its own MiXCR run on the reads, TCRdb lists one record per CDR3 protein. The sample has under 800,000 distinct CDR3 sequences; roughly 26% are singletons. Sequenced sample: CD8+ T cells from PBMCs. These receptors were taken from a human donor in good health (CMV status not recorded). Some clones in this sample may be carry-over from other donors' samples.

This clonotype showed up just once. Possible read error: a much larger clone is one base away. The J gene is TRBJ1-1, the V gene TRBV6-1; no reliable D call. Trimming left V 4 bases short and J 0 bases short, with 15 bases between. The CDR3 loop spans 16 amino acids. Germline values: CDR1 MNHNS, CDR2 SASEGT. The CDR3 DNA reads TGTGCCAGCAGTGTCCTCCCGGCGACCTTGAACACTGAAGCTTTCTTT. Its protein product is CASSVLPATLNTEAFF.

V usage is TRBV29-1 and J usage is TRBJ2-3; 7 positions match TRBD1. Per germline, CDR1 SQVTM and CDR2 ANQGSEA. The junction had 6 bases not matched to a gene; V was cut back by 3 bases and J by 0 bases. The length of the CDR3 is 15 residues. CDR3 DNA sequence: TGCAGCGTTGACGCCTCGGGACAGAGCACAGATACGCAGTATTTT. Protein sequence: CSVDASGQSTDTQYF.

The V call is TRBV20-1, the J call TRBJ2-1; 8 bases line up with TRBD1. Germline V gene sequence: CDR1 DFQATT, CDR2 SNEGSKA (reference sequence). With V trimmed by 5 bases and J by 3 bases, 12 bases remained unmatched. This CDR3 region has 16 residues. CDR3 region: CSAVASGTGFYNEQFF. The CDR3 DNA reads TGCAGTGCTGTGGCGAGTGGGACAGGTTTCTACAATGAGCAGTTCTTC.

A few counts support this clonotype. CDR3 DNA sequence: TGTGCCAGCAGTGACGGGGACATCTCCTCTGGGGCCAACGTCCTGACTTTC. This translates into CASSDGDISSGANVLTF. The chain couples TRBV2 to TRBJ2-6; a weak D match, TRBD1 (6 bases). CDR3 length: 17 amino acids. The germline CDR1 and CDR2 sequences are SNHLY and FYNNEI. Deletions cut 3 bases from V and 0 bases from J, with 12 bases between.

Notes on this clonotype: A single base separates this from a much larger clone, so it may be a read error. J is TRBJ2-1 and V is TRBV12-3 or TRBV12-4; 12 nucleotides agree with TRBD2. V was pared by 10 bases and J by 5 bases, with 6 bases of the junction left unmatched. The CDR3 sequence is 14 residues long. CDR3 amino acids: CANSPSGGDNEQFF. The CDR3 coding sequence is TGTGCCAACAGCCCTAGCGGGGGGGACAATGAGCAGTTCTTC.

This clonotype was detected many times. The chain combines TRBV7-2 with TRBJ2-3; possibly TRBD2 for D (5 bases). In germline, CDR1 is SGHTA, CDR2 FQGNSA. This CDR3 has 12 residues. Trimming left V 10 bases short and J 4 bases short, with 12 bases between. CDR3 amino acids: CAMKLRADTQYF. CDR3 DNA: TGTGCCATGAAACTGAGGGCAGATACGCAGTATTTT. Using reference TRBV7-2 and TRBJ2-3 for the parts outside the CDR3, the full variable domain is GAGVSQSPSNKVTEKGKDVELRCDPISGHTALYWYRQSLGQGLEFLIYFQGNSAPDKSGLPSDRFSAERTGGSVSTLTIQRTQQEDSAVYLCAMKLRADTQYFGPGTRLTVL.

The chain links TRBV20-1 to TRBJ2-2; the D gene is possibly TRBD1 (5 bases). V lost 6 bases and J lost 10, with 18 bases in between. CDR1 DFQATT and CDR2 SNEGSKA come from the germline V gene (reference sequence). This CDR3 has 13 residues. The CDR3 is CSARRRGSEELFF. As DNA, the CDR3 is TGCAGTGCCCGCCGAAGGGGATCCGAGGAGCTGTTTTTT.

This clonotype was picked up a small number of times. The chain links TRBV28 to TRBJ1-2; D remains unclear. Germline loops: CDR1 MDHEN, CDR2 SYDVKM. This CDR3 is 14 amino acids long. Trimming cost V 6 bases and J 4 bases, with 15 bases left between them. The CDR3 sequence is CASRSPVGAYGYTF. The CDR3 region has the DNA TGTGCCAGCAGATCCCCCGTCGGCGCCTATGGCTACACCTTC.

This clonotype was recorded many times. The chain links TRBV7-6 to TRBJ2-1; 10 bases are a match to TRBD2. The CDR3 length is 17 residues. J was trimmed by 7 bases and V by 1 base; bases with no gene match: 10. From germline, CDR1 is SGHVS and CDR2 FNYEAQ. The CDR3 DNA reads as TGTGCCAGCAGCTTAGGGAGCGGGGGGGCCGCGGATAATGAGCAGTTCTTC. Its protein product is CASSLGSGGAADNEQFF. Full variable domain (outside the CDR3, taken from reference TRBV7-6 and TRBJ2-1): GAGVSQSPRYKVTKRGQDVALRCDPISGHVSLYWYRQALGQGPEFLTYFNYEAQQDKSGLPNDRFSAERPEGSISTLTIQRTEQRDSAMYRCASSLGSGGAADNEQFFGPGTRLTVL.

This clonotype was counted between two and nine times. The chain uses TRBV6-2 or TRBV6-3 and TRBJ2-7; D is unclear. V was pared by 7 bases and J by 1 base, with 17 bases between. This CDR3 region has 15 residues. The germline V gene has CDR1 MNHEY and CDR2 SVGEGT. The CDR3: CASTPERQKSYEQYF. The CDR3 DNA reads as TGTGCCAGCACCCCGGAAAGGCAGAAATCCTACGAGCAGTACTTC.